This T cell receptor beta chain was documented in a study of T cell clonality in common variable immunodeficiency. Germline V gives CDR1 SGHVS, CDR2 FQNEAQ. This CDR3 has 15 amino acids. Trimming removed 8 bases from V and 3 bases from J; junction bases left unmatched: 8. This clone was observed a few times. Antigen specificity is unknown. The sequence runs out 3 residues before the end of the CDR3; the remainder is reconstructed from the germline J gene. Generated by immunoSEQ multiplex PCR, the TCRdb table keeps only in-frame clones and is missing some. The table lists some 40,000 clones, with no singletons. Study outcomes and limitations: Links between repertoire features and CVID complications were heterogeneity-limited. In common variable immunodeficiency, TCR beta chains reportedly carried fewer deletions and N-nucleotide insertions. Compared with healthy controls, CVID subjects showed increased TCRbeta clonality, mostly in about a third. Shared TCRbeta clones were fewer between CVID subjects than controls.

The receptor comes from a person aged 18 to 69 in good health. The V call is TRBV7-8, the J call TRBJ2-3; 10 nucleotides line up with TRBD2. Sequenced material: peripheral blood mononuclear cells. Partial CDR3 DNA: TGTGCCAGCGGGCTAGCGGGAGCGTCTACAGATACG. Protein product: CASGLAGASTDT. The whole CDR3 reads CASGLAGASTDTQYF.